This T cell receptor beta chain was sequenced during a study of blood T cell repertoires in COVID-19. Study details: Samples came from the United States, Italy and Spain, spanning acute and convalescent COVID-19.

Methods used by the authors: For nucleated cells, counts were estimated from reference gene primer amplification. Clones were sequenced by immunoSEQ multiplex PCR, and TCRdb holds only the in-frame ones, with some missing. The V and J calls and clone size were taken over from that table, and D and trimming were inferred from the DNA. The sample consists of 170,000 or so clones, 70% to 80% of them appearing once. Grouping used clinical history reported by participants in a survey and questionnaire. The study counted Cohort 3 donors as recovered given two negative PCRs, clearance, or symptom resolution. Trimming took 3 bases from V and 11 from J, leaving 10 bases between them. Looked up from germline, CDR1 is MDHEN and CDR2 is SYDVKM. This CDR3 comprises 11 residues.

The chain combines TRBV28 with TRBJ1-1; no clear D. This clonotype was sampled from a woman aged 45-60 years who had recovered from COVID-19. Specimen: PBMCs or T cells enriched from blood (not recorded which). The CDR3 loop reads CASSFEVAAFF. The CDR3 DNA reads TGTGCCAGCAGTTTCGAAGTTGCGGCTTTCTTT.